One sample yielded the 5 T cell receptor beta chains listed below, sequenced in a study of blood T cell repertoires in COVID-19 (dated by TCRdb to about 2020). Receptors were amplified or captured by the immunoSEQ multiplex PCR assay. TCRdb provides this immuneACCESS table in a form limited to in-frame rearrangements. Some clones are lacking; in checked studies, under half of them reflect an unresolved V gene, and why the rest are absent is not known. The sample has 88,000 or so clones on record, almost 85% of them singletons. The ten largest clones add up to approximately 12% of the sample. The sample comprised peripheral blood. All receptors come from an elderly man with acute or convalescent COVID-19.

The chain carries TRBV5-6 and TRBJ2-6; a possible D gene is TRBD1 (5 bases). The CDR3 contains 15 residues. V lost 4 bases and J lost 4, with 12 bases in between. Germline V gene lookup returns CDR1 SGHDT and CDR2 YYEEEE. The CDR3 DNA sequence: TGTGCCAGCAGCACAAACAGGCCCGGGGCCAACGTCCTGACTTTC. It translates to CASSTNRPGANVLTF.

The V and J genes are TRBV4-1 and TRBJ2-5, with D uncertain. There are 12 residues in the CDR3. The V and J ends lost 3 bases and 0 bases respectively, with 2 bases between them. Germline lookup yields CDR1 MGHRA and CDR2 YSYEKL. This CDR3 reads CASSHNQETQYF. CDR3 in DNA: TGCGCCAGCAGCCACAACCAAGAGACCCAGTACTTC.

CDR3 amino acids: CASSPDGNYGYTF. The CDR3 nucleotides are TGCGCCAGCAGCCCTGACGGGAACTATGGCTACACCTTC. This chain uses TRBV5-1 with TRBJ1-2; D gene ambiguous. There are 13 residues in the CDR3. The germline CDR1 and CDR2 sequences are SGHRS and YFSETQ. V dropped 4 bases and J dropped 2 bases, with 9 bases sitting between them.

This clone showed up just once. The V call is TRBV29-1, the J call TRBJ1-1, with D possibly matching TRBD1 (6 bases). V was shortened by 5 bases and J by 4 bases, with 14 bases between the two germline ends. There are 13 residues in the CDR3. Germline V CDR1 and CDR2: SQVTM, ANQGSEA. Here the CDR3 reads CSVIRDTLTEAFF. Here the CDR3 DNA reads TGCAGCGTTATCCGGGACACTCTCACTGAAGCTTTCTTT.

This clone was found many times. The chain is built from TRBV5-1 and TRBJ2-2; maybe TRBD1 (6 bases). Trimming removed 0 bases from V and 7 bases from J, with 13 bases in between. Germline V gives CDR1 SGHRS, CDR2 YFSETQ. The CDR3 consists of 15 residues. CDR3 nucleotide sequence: TGCGCCAGCAGCTTGGGTACAGGGCCGGGCGGGGAGCTGTTTTTT. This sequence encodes CASSLGTGPGGELFF.